This passage covers 31 T cell receptor beta chains from one sample sequenced in a study of shared clonotypes between healthy human individuals (dated by TCRdb to between 2020 and 2021). Receptor libraries were prepared by the immunoSEQ multiplex PCR assay. TCRdb obtained this table from immuneACCESS and retained in-frame rearrangements with V and J assigned. These tables miss some clones; where compared with another copy, unresolved V genes account for less than half of the shortfall, and the remainder is unexplained. The sample table records fewer than 1.8 million clones; approximately 98.5% of these occur just once. The ten biggest clones cover 0.36% of the sample. Sequenced material: naive CD4+ T cells sorted from blood. Read against the paper, the sample's cell subset or site label means: CD45RA+ positively selected. The origin of the receptors is a man aged 25-45 years in good health.

This rearrangement joins TRBV28 to TRBJ2-7; the match to TRBD2 covers 8 bases. The ends lost 6 bases at V and 7 bases at J; junction bases unmatched: 11. This CDR3 contains 14 residues. Per germline, CDR1 MDHEN and CDR2 SYDVKM. CDR3 in amino acids: CASSPAGAPREQYF. In nucleotides, the CDR3 is TGTGCCAGCAGCCCAGCGGGAGCACCACGGGAGCAGTACTTC. Full variable domain (missing parts from reference TRBV28 and TRBJ2-7): DVKVTQSSRYLVKRTGEKVFLECVQDMDHENMFWYRQDPGLGLRLIYFSYDVKMKEKGDIPEGYSVSREKKERFSLILESASTNQTSMYLCASSPAGAPREQYFGPGTRLTVT.

The chain recombines TRBV2 with TRBJ2-1; 8 bases match TRBD2. The CDR3 extends over 15 amino acids. The germline CDR1 and CDR2 sequences are SNHLY and FYNNEI. After removal of 8 bases from V and 0 bases from J, the junction contained 6 bases not matched to a gene. CDR3 nucleotides: TGTGCCAGCCGGACTAGCAGGAGCTCCTACAATGAGCAGTTCTTC. Its protein product is CASRTSRSSYNEQFF.

This chain uses TRBV28 with TRBJ2-7; D is perhaps TRBD1 (5 bases). The CDR3 covers 15 residues. The ends were cut back, 5 bases at V and 4 bases at J, with 18 bases in the middle. Germline values: CDR1 MDHEN, CDR2 SYDVKM. The chain's CDR3 is CASSRGPTTEYEQYF. For the CDR3, the DNA is TGTGCCAGCAGTCGTGGACCAACGACAGAGTACGAGCAGTACTTC.

V is TRBV18 and J is TRBJ2-1, with D unresolved. Trimming shortened V by 4 bases and J by 6 bases, and 13 bases separated the two germline ends. This CDR3 is built from 14 residues. Germline-derived CDR1 and CDR2 are KGHSH and LQKENI. This CDR3 is CASSLHSDANEQFF. CDR3 in DNA: TGTGCCAGCTCACTTCACTCGGACGCCAATGAGCAGTTCTTC.

The chain joins TRBV13 to TRBJ2-1, with D perhaps TRBD1 or TRBD2 (5 bases each). The CDR3 is made up of 12 amino acids. Trimming removed 1 base from V and 12 bases from J, with 10 bases in between. Germline V gene sequence: CDR1 PRHDT, CDR2 FYEKMQ (reference sequence). This CDR3 is CASSLVQGAQFF. CDR3 nucleotides: TGTGCCAGCAGCTTAGTTCAGGGAGCGCAGTTCTTC.

The rearrangement joins TRBV29-1 to TRBJ2-3; D perhaps matches TRBD2 (6 bases). V dropped 3 bases and J dropped 2 bases, with 9 bases sitting between them. Germline V gene sequence: CDR1 SQVTM, CDR2 ANQGSEA. This CDR3 is built from 13 residues. CDR3 protein: CSVEGLYTDTQYF. CDR3 coding DNA: TGCAGCGTTGAGGGACTGTACACAGATACGCAGTATTTT.

The chain is built from TRBV5-4 and TRBJ2-7, with D perhaps TRBD2 (6 bases). CDR1 is SGHNT, CDR2 YYREEE, per germline (reference sequence). CDR3 length: 15 amino acids. V was cut by 0 bases and J by 2 bases, with 12 bases left in between. The CDR3 here is CASSLDGSLAYEQYF. DNA for the CDR3: TGTGCCAGCAGCTTGGACGGGAGTCTCGCCTACGAGCAGTACTTC.

This rearrangement joins TRBV5-4 to TRBJ2-7, with 8 bases aligning to TRBD1. Germline CDR1 is SGHNT and CDR2 is YYREEE (reference sequence). The CDR3 length is 13 residues. After removal of 9 bases from V and 1 base from J, the junction contained 6 bases not matched to a gene. The CDR3, as DNA: TGTGCCACCCAAGGACAGGGTTCCTACGAGCAGTACTTC. Translating gives CATQGQGSYEQYF.

This chain uses TRBV11-2 with TRBJ2-2; D not certain. The germline CDR1 and CDR2 sequences are SGHAT and FQNNGV. The germline V and J ends were trimmed by 4 bases and 4 bases, with 7 bases remaining between them. The CDR3 spans 13 residues. The CDR3 spells CASSYEVTGELFF. The CDR3 DNA follows: TGTGCCAGCAGCTATGAGGTCACCGGGGAGCTGTTTTTT.

This chain connects TRBV18 to TRBJ1-5; a weak D match, TRBD1 (5 bases). The germline V gene has CDR1 KGHSH and CDR2 LQKENI. There are 13 residues in the CDR3. V was clipped by 3 bases and J by 9 bases, with 12 bases between them. The CDR3 here is CASSPRDARPQHF. The CDR3 DNA reads TGTGCCAGCTCACCCAGGGACGCCCGGCCCCAGCATTTT.

The V gene is TRBV5-4, the J gene TRBJ2-4, with TRBD1 as a possible D gene (7 bases). Germline CDR1 SGHNT, CDR2 YYREEE (reference sequence). CDR3 length equals 15 residues. V lost 4 bases and J lost 0, with 11 bases in between. This chain's CDR3 is CASSQGGLAKNIQYF. In DNA form, the CDR3 reads TGTGCCAGCAGCCAGGGGGGACTAGCCAAAAACATTCAGTACTTC.

Details on this clone: This sample includes further DNA sequences coding for the same CDR3. The gene calls are TRBV30 and TRBJ2-1; no clear D. V was trimmed by 2 bases and J by 4 bases, leaving 6 bases between them. This CDR3 has 12 residues. CDR1 GTSNPN and CDR2 SVGIG come from the germline V gene (reference sequence). The CDR3 loop is CAWSPRYNEQFF. CDR3 DNA sequence: TGTGCCTGGAGTCCACGGTACAATGAGCAGTTCTTC.

The V call is TRBV5-1, the J call TRBJ2-4; D possibly corresponds to TRBD2 (6 bases). The CDR3 has 14 residues. With 2 bases removed from V and 3 bases from J, the gap between germline ends came to 9 bases. Per germline, CDR1 SGHRS and CDR2 YFSETQ. The CDR3, as DNA: TGCGCCAGCAGCTTAAGCGGGTACAAAAACATTCAGTACTTC. The encoded protein is CASSLSGYKNIQYF.

On this clone itself: The sample holds other DNA sequences that translate to the same CDR3. This chain connects TRBV5-6 to TRBJ2-7, with 10 nucleotides matching TRBD1. V was clipped by 1 base and J by 4 bases; unmatched bases: 2. The CDR3 runs 14 residues. The germline CDR1 and CDR2 sequences are SGHDT and YYEEEE. This chain's CDR3 is CASSLRQGAYEQYF. Here the CDR3 DNA reads TGTGCCAGCAGCTTGAGACAGGGGGCATACGAGCAGTACTTC. The variable domain in full, completed from reference TRBV5-6 and TRBJ2-7, reads DAGVTQSPTHLIKTRGQQVTLRCSPKSGHDTVSWYQQALGQGPQFIFQYYEEEERQRGNFPDRFSGHQFPNYSSELNVNALLLGDSALYLCASSLRQGAYEQYFGPGTRLTVT.

This chain joins TRBV4-1 and TRBJ2-7; tentatively, D is TRBD1 or TRBD2 (5 bases each). The germline V and J ends were trimmed by 2 bases and 2 bases, with 16 bases remaining between them. CDR3 length: 16 residues. CDR1 and CDR2 from the germline V gene are MGHRA and YSYEKL. CDR3 loop: CASSQLPRGRAYEQYF. Written as DNA, the CDR3 is TGCGCCAGCAGCCAACTCCCCCGGGGCAGGGCCTACGAGCAGTACTTC.

Regarding this clone: The sample has other DNA sequences that encode this CDR3 too. V usage is TRBV30 and J usage is TRBJ1-5, with D uncertain. This CDR3 comprises 12 residues. Between the trimmed V and J ends, which lost 0 bases and 9 bases, there was a span of 9 bases. CDR1 and CDR2 (germline): GTSNPN, SVGIG (reference sequence). CDR3 DNA sequence: TGTGCCTGGAGTGTGGGCCCCGGGCCCCAGCATTTT. Translating gives CAWSVGPGPQHF.

The chain links TRBV10-3 to TRBJ2-6; maybe TRBD1 (5 bases). This CDR3 is 18 amino acids long. CDR1 is ENHRY, CDR2 SYGVKD, per germline. V was cut by 2 bases and J by 0 bases, with 14 bases left in between. In DNA, the CDR3 is TGTGCCATCAGTGAGGACAGCCATTTTAGCTCTGGGGCCAACGTCCTGACTTTC. Protein sequence: CAISEDSHFSSGANVLTF.

J is TRBJ1-5 and V is TRBV2, with TRBD1 as a possible D gene (5 bases). From germline, CDR1 is SNHLY and CDR2 FYNNEI. This CDR3 is 15 amino acids long. The V end was cut by 6 bases, the J end by 7 bases, with 19 bases between. CDR3 DNA sequence: TGTGCCAGCAGACGGGACGTCGCTGACGGGCAGCCCCAGCATTTT. Protein: CASRRDVADGQPQHF.

V usage is TRBV5-4 and J usage is TRBJ2-3; 8 bases are a match to TRBD2. V lost 4 bases and J lost 0; bases outside the gene matches: 7. The germline V gene encodes CDR1 SGHNT and CDR2 YYREEE (reference sequence). This CDR3 spans 16 amino acids. The DNA of the CDR3 is TGTGCCAGCAGCCCCCGTAGCGGGATTAGCACAGATACGCAGTATTTT. Residues: CASSPRSGISTDTQYF.

The J gene is TRBJ2-7, the V gene TRBV5-1; D might be TRBD1 (5 bases). The CDR3 covers 17 residues. Trimming took 0 bases from V and 0 from J, leaving 16 bases between them. Germline V gene lookup returns CDR1 SGHRS and CDR2 YFSETQ. The CDR3 coding sequence is TGCGCCAGCAGCTTGGCCGGAGTTGCAGGGTCCTCCTACGAGCAGTACTTC. This encodes CASSLAGVAGSSYEQYF.

This chain joins TRBV28 and TRBJ2-3, with D tentatively TRBD2 (6 bases). Trimming stripped 5 bases from V and 5 bases from J, with 14 bases between. The germline gives CDR1 MDHEN, CDR2 SYDVKM. The CDR3 extends over 14 amino acids. The CDR3 DNA reads TGTGCCAGCAGTATAATCGGGGGAAAAGATACGCAGTATTTT. It yields the protein CASSIIGGKDTQYF. Drawing the rest from reference TRBV28 and TRBJ2-3, the complete variable domain is DVKVTQSSRYLVKRTGEKVFLECVQDMDHENMFWYRQDPGLGLRLIYFSYDVKMKEKGDIPEGYSVSREKKERFSLILESASTNQTSMYLCASSIIGGKDTQYFGPGTRLTVL.

The rearrangement links TRBV9 to TRBJ1-3; TRBD1 agrees at 12 bases. V shed 1 base and J 2 bases; nucleotides not matched to a gene: 4. Germline CDR1 and CDR2: SGDLS and YYNGEE. The CDR3 covers 17 residues. CDR3 residues: CASSVRRDRGPGNTIYF. As DNA, the CDR3 is TGTGCCAGCAGCGTACGACGGGACAGGGGGCCTGGAAACACCATATATTTT.

The V gene is TRBV7-2, the J gene TRBJ2-7; TRBD1 might be the D (5 bases). Germline lookup yields CDR1 SGHTA and CDR2 FQGNSA. Trimming stripped 3 bases from V and 3 bases from J, with 12 bases between. The CDR3 has 14 amino acids. The CDR3 protein is CASSFTTVLYEQYF. The CDR3, as DNA: TGTGCCAGCAGCTTTACGACAGTACTCTACGAGCAGTACTTC.

The V gene is TRBV9, the J gene TRBJ2-1, with D uncertain. Germline V CDR1 and CDR2: SGDLS, YYNGEE. The CDR3 sequence is 15 residues long. V lost 0 bases and J 8 bases, leaving 15 bases between the germline ends. This CDR3 is CASSVDASQWDEQFF. The CDR3 bases are TGTGCCAGCAGCGTAGATGCCTCCCAATGGGATGAGCAGTTCTTC.

The V call is TRBV6-1, the J call TRBJ2-3; 9 bases fit TRBD2. Unmatched junction bases numbered 8, after V lost 0 bases and J lost 7 bases. Germline lookup yields CDR1 MNHNS and CDR2 SASEGT. The CDR3 is 16 residues long. The CDR3: CASSEAGGRALYTQYF. The CDR3 DNA is TGTGCCAGCAGTGAAGCGGGCGGGAGGGCCCTATATACGCAGTATTTT.

The chain uses TRBV7-2 and TRBJ2-7; D ambiguous. Germline CDR1 SGHTA, CDR2 FQGNSA. V was clipped by 1 base and J by 0 bases, with 7 bases between them. CDR3 length: 14 amino acids. The CDR3 sequence is CASSLEAHSYEQYF. The CDR3 DNA reads as TGTGCCAGCAGCTTAGAGGCACACTCCTACGAGCAGTACTTC. The variable domain in full, completed from reference TRBV7-2 and TRBJ2-7, reads GAGVSQSPSNKVTEKGKDVELRCDPISGHTALYWYRQSLGQGLEFLIYFQGNSAPDKSGLPSDRFSAERTGGSVSTLTIQRTQQEDSAVYLCASSLEAHSYEQYFGPGTRLTVT.

V usage is TRBV20-1 and J usage is TRBJ2-3; no clear D. The CDR3 extends over 10 amino acids. Trimming left V 8 bases short and J 4 bases short, with 7 bases between. In germline, CDR1 is DFQATT, CDR2 SNEGSKA (reference sequence). The CDR3 DNA is TGCAGTCCGAGTTCAGATACGCAGTATTTT. Its translation is CSPSSDTQYF.

The chain employs TRBV7-8 and TRBJ2-7; maybe TRBD1 (6 bases). V was cut by 5 bases and J by 1 base, with 12 bases left in between. The V gene's germline CDR1 is SGHVS and CDR2 FQNEAQ. The CDR3 has 14 amino acids. The CDR3 bases are TGTGCCAGCAGCCTGGGACATTCATCCTACGAGCAGTACTTC. Translating gives CASSLGHSSYEQYF.

Comment on this clone: An end of the junction differs from the germline gene, which may be a read error. The chain has TRBV28 and TRBJ2-7; unclear D gene. CDR1 and CDR2 from the germline V gene are MDHEN and SYDVKM. The CDR3 is 13 amino acids. CDR3 in amino acids: CASSLPLSYGQYF. DNA of the CDR3: TGTGCCAGCAGTTTACCCCTTTCTTACGGGCAGTACTTC.

The rearrangement joins TRBV19 to TRBJ1-2; possible D gene TRBD1, 5 bases. CDR3 length: 12 residues. The V gene lost 9 bases and the J gene lost 4 bases, with 12 bases spanning the gap. Germline V gene data show CDR1 as LNHDA and CDR2 as SQIVND (reference sequence). The CDR3 DNA reads as TGTGCCAGCCAGGGTCGCACCTATGGCTACACCTTC. It translates to CASQGRTYGYTF.

This chain links TRBV11-2 with TRBJ2-1; tentative D call: TRBD2 (6 bases). Germline CDR1 and CDR2: SGHAT and FQNNGV. The CDR3 is 19 residues long. Trimming removed 1 base at V and 15 bases at J, with 34 bases between. The CDR3 coding sequence is TGTGCCAGCAGCTTAGGGGGGTCGGGTCCAGTTGGCGGGGTCCCTCGGTTGTTCTTC. Its protein product is CASSLGGSGPVGGVPRLFF.